Each of the 10 T cell receptor beta chains below was sequenced from the same sample in a study of CDR3 diversity in severe acne. Using its own MiXCR run on the PCR reads, TCRdb lists one record per CDR3 protein. This sample carries around 83,000 distinct CDR3 sequences, approximately 54% of them seen once, and the ten largest clones take roughly 10%. Sequencing was carried out using blood. The receptors derive from a male donor with severe acne vulgaris.

J is TRBJ2-7 and V is TRBV11-1, with 7 bases matching TRBD1. Germline V gene data show CDR1 as SGHAT and CDR2 as FQDESV (reference sequence). The CDR3 spans 14 residues. V lost 7 bases, J lost 7 bases, and 13 bases stayed unmatched. CDR3: CASTPTPGTDEQYF. CDR3 nucleotides: TGTGCCAGCACCCCCACTCCCGGGACAGATGAGCAGTACTTC.

V and J are TRBV7-9 and TRBJ1-2, with a tentative D call TRBD1 (5 bases). The CDR3 has 14 amino acids. Germline V CDR1 and CDR2: SEHNR, FQNEAQ (reference sequence). The V end lost 7 bases, the J end lost 3 bases, and 15 bases lay between the germline ends. The CDR3 loop is CASTQRGDDYGYTF. The CDR3 DNA reads TGTGCCAGCACCCAACGGGGGGATGACTATGGCTACACCTTC.

This clonotype was observed at least ten times. For the CDR3, the DNA is TGCAGTGCTAGAGATTACCTAGCCCACACAGATACGCAGTATTTT. It is translated as CSARDYLAHTDTQYF. This chain joins TRBV20-1 and TRBJ2-3, with a weak D call TRBD2 (5 bases). V was cut by 0 bases and J by 2 bases, with 12 bases left in between. This CDR3 has 15 amino acids. From germline, CDR1 is DFQATT and CDR2 SNEGSKA (reference sequence).

This clonotype appeared many times. The CDR3 is CASSNSLFQGLRTDTQYF. As DNA, the CDR3 is TGTGCCAGCAGCAATTCGTTATTTCAGGGATTAAGAACAGATACGCAGTATTTT. The chain employs TRBV7-2 and TRBJ2-3, with D maybe TRBD1 (5 bases). Germline CDR1 SGHTA, CDR2 FQGNSA. The CDR3 covers 18 residues. V gave up 5 bases and J gave up 3 bases, with 24 bases separating them.

This clonotype was counted a few times. The J gene is TRBJ1-5, the V gene TRBV6-1; no firm D call. CDR1 and CDR2 (germline): MNHNS, SASEGT. The CDR3 consists of 13 residues. With 6 bases removed from V and 0 bases from J, the gap between germline ends came to 6 bases. CDR3 sequence (DNA): TGTGCCAGCAGCACAAATAGCAATCAGCCCCAGCATTTT. Protein product: CASSTNSNQPQHF.

Concerning this clonotype itself: One end of the junction does not line up with germline, which may come from a read error. The rearrangement uses TRBV12-3 or TRBV12-4 and TRBJ1-1; 7 bases are shared with TRBD1. This CDR3 contains 15 residues. This chain's CDR3 is CASGFSGTDNTEAFF. CDR3 nucleotides: TGTGCCAGCGGTTTTTCCGGGACAGACAACACTGAAGCTTTCTTT.

In its sample, this clonotype was seen many times. V and J are TRBV14 and TRBJ2-5; D call uncertain. Trimming cost V 0 bases and J 7 bases, with 12 bases left between them. There are 14 residues in the CDR3. Germline V gene sequence: CDR1 SGHDN, CDR2 FVKESK. CDR3 in amino acids: CASSQDWTVRTQYF. The CDR3 bases are TGTGCCAGCAGCCAAGATTGGACCGTGAGGACCCAGTACTTC. Together with reference TRBV14 and TRBJ2-5, the CDR3 gives the full variable domain: EAGVTQFPSHSVIEKGQTVTLRCDPISGHDNLYWYRRVMGKEIKFLLHFVKESKQDESGMPNNRFLAERTGGTYSTLKVQPAELEDSGVYFCASSQDWTVRTQYFGPGTRLLVL.

Points on this clonotype: Given a much more abundant clone one base away, this may be a read error. The rearrangement links TRBV7-2 to TRBJ2-1; maybe TRBD2 (5 bases). The J call may not be correct, given that the DNA end is closer to TRBJ2-7. The V gene's germline CDR1 is SGHTA and CDR2 FQGNSA. The CDR3 is 13 residues long. The CDR3 bases are TGTGCCAGCAGCCCGAGCGGTAGGCCTGAGCAGTACTTC. This codes for CASSPSGRPEQYF.

The V gene is TRBV9, the J gene TRBJ2-5; maybe TRBD2 (5 bases). V lost 4 bases and J lost 2, with 24 bases in between. The CDR3 extends over 18 amino acids. Germline V gene sequence: CDR1 SGDLS, CDR2 YYNGEE. DNA for the CDR3: TGTGCCAGCAGCTTTGTCCCCCGGAACACTAGGTTTCAAGAGACCCAGTACTTC. This encodes CASSFVPRNTRFQETQYF.

This clonotype appeared many times. V usage is TRBV5-1 and J usage is TRBJ2-7; 9 bases agree with TRBD1. This CDR3 comprises 18 residues. Looked up from germline, CDR1 is SGHRS and CDR2 is YFSETQ. J was trimmed by 0 bases and V by 2 bases; bases with no gene match: 12. The CDR3 is CASSFGDRAGPSSYEQYF. In nucleotides, the CDR3 is TGCGCCAGCAGCTTCGGGGACAGGGCCGGGCCGAGCTCCTACGAGCAGTACTTC.